This T cell receptor beta chain was documented in a study of blood T cell repertoires in COVID-19. About the research overall: The origin of the acute and convalescent COVID-19 samples was the United States, Italy and Spain. PBMCs, B-cell-depleted T cells, or T cells were the source of the cDNA or gDNA that made up the material.

The ends were cut back, 3 bases at V and 8 bases at J, with 14 bases in the middle. The CDR3 totals 14 residues. CDR1 and CDR2 (germline): LNHDA, SQIVND (reference sequence). How the authors handled the data: Scientists estimated how many nucleated cells there were by amplifying reference gene primers. Data came from immunoSEQ multiplex PCR; TCRdb stores just in-frame clones and leaves some out. That table furnishes V, J and clone size, whereas the DNA furnished D and trimming. Here the sample spans some 200,000 clones, 70% to 90% being singletons. Seattle cases were enrolled at active infection and followed longitudinally.

This receptor was taken from a man aged 45-65 years with COVID-19, enrolled during active disease. The chain combines TRBV19 with TRBJ1-5, with D uncertain. The sequenced sample consisted of peripheral blood. The CDR3, as DNA: TGTGCCAGTAGTATCAGTGACACCGGCAAGCCCCAGCATTTT. Amino acids: CASSISDTGKPQHF.